This is a list of T cell receptor beta chains from one sample in a study of blood T cell repertoires in COVID-19. Sequenced by immunoSEQ multiplex PCR; TCRdb stores in-frame clones only, minus some. The sample lists around 200,000 clones, 80% to 90% occurring once. The sequenced sample consisted of PBMCs or T cells enriched from blood (not recorded which). Receptors were obtained from a man younger than 35 with acute COVID-19. The CDR3 runs from the conserved cysteine through the conserved F or W. A D gene is named only where the DNA matches it firmly.

>TRBJ2-7|-|TRBV20-1
CSASPLYEQYF
>TRBJ2-1|TRBD2|TRBV4-1
CASSPQLAGGNNEQFF
>TRBJ2-1|TRBD2|TRBV6-4
CASSPMGTSGGDEQFF
>TRBJ2-1|-|TRBV10-1
CASSGGSLSSYNEQFF
>TRBJ2-2|-|TRBV18
CASSPRAGELFF
>TRBJ2-5|-|TRBV5-5
CASRSDFQETQYF
>TRBJ1-2|-|TRBV7-9
CASSRFRTANSNYGYTF
>TRBJ2-1|TRBD2|TRBV30
CAWSEGASGGSYNEQFF
>TRBJ2-5|TRBD2|TRBV28
CASSLRGGERYETQYF
>TRBJ2-7|-|TRBV7-2
CASSLILGRGYEQYF
>TRBJ2-3|-|TRBV7-9
CASSPEDSWTQYF
>TRBJ1-5|TRBD1|TRBV19
CASSIDGTGWNQPQHF
>TRBJ1-5|TRBD1|TRBV2
CASTGQRNQPQHF
>TRBJ1-1|-|TRBV28
CASSRVRGTIGTEAFF
>TRBJ2-4|TRBD1|TRBV13
CASSSTRRDRALAGIQYF
>TRBJ1-1|TRBD1|TRBV30
CAWFRTGKNTEAFF
>TRBJ2-7|-|TRBV13
CASSPGSRHEQYF
>TRBJ1-5|TRBD1|TRBV24-1
CATSDADTGGGQPQHF
>TRBJ2-7|TRBD2|TRBV7-2
CASSSASGRYEQYF
>TRBJ1-2|TRBD1|TRBV6-5
CASGPTGASYGYTF
>TRBJ1-2|-|TRBV27
CASSFTGFNYGYTF
>TRBJ2-3|-|TRBV9
CASSASTDTQYF
>TRBJ1-1|-|TRBV28
CASIVSIGTSKFDTEAFF
>TRBJ2-2|-|TRBV4-3
CASSQDRAGTGELFF
>TRBJ1-2|TRBD1|TRBV7-9
CASSYWDSSTYGYTF
>TRBJ1-3|-|TRBV11-2
CASSLDSVRRVGNTIYF
>TRBJ2-5|TRBD1|TRBV27
CAIFRVEAGGIRETQYF
>TRBJ2-1|TRBD2|TRBV2
CATRLAGTGNEQFF
>TRBJ1-2|TRBD1|TRBV12-5
CASTGTANYGYTF
>TRBJ2-1|TRBD2|TRBV28
CASSLYLAGDHEQFF
>TRBJ2-2|-|TRBV19
CASPVSLPVDTGELFF
>TRBJ2-7|TRBD2|TRBV2
CASSPSGGGNDEQYF
>TRBJ2-7|TRBD1|TRBV4-1
CASSQGLRGRTSYEQYF
>TRBJ1-6|TRBD1|TRBV6-1
CASSELDRQMDNSPLHF
>TRBJ2-1|-|TRBV12-3/TRBV12-4
CASRLTGEQFF
>TRBJ2-7|-|TRBV28
CASSEMRGEQYF
>TRBJ2-7|TRBD1|TRBV29-1
CSVETDRGSYEQYF
>TRBJ2-2|-|TRBV18
CASSSGDHTGELFF
>TRBJ1-5|-|TRBV28
CASSPYSGNQPQHF
>TRBJ2-2|-|TRBV12-3/TRBV12-4
CASIREISGELFF
>TRBJ1-1|TRBD1|TRBV28
CASSPGQSLNTEAFF
>TRBJ1-2|-|TRBV7-9
CASSPSGSAGQYTF
>TRBJ2-1|TRBD2|TRBV14
CASSQEIPSGSLSYNEQFF